The clone carrying this T cell receptor beta chain was detected only a few times. Germline CDR1 is SGHRS and CDR2 is YFSETQ. This CDR3 has 14 amino acids. With 3 bases clipped from V and 9 bases from J, the junction kept 9 bases outside the gene matches. The entry originates in a study of T-cell reconstitution after alpha-beta-depleted transplantation in children. This sample's TCRbeta library carried unique molecular identifier barcodes. MiXCR, run by TCRdb on the PCR reads, gives a single entry per CDR3 protein. The sample holds a few hundred thousand distinct CDR3 sequences, 10% seen once. The source is a human donor who donated a stem cell graft to a child with acute lymphoblastic leukemia. Sequencing used PBMCs from the stem cell graft donor, obtained from the stem cell graft. The chain joins TRBV5-1 to TRBJ2-1; the match to TRBD2 covers 7 bases. The CDR3 DNA reads TGCGCCAGCAGCTCTTCGACTAGCCTGGCTGAGCAGTTCTTC. It translates to CASSSSTSLAEQFF.